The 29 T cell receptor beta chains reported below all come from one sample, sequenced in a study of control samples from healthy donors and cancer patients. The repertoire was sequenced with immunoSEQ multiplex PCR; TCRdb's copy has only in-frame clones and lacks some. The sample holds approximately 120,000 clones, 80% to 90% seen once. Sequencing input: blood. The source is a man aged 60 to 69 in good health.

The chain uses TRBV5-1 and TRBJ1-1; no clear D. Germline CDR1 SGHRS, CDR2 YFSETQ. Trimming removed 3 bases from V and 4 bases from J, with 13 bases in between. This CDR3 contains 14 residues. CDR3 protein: CASSSPGGGTEAFF. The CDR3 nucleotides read TGCGCCAGCAGCTCCCCCGGAGGCGGCACTGAAGCTTTCTTT.

CDR3 DNA: TGTGCCAGCAGTTTTCGGCGGGGGGCAAACACCGGGGAGCTGTTTTTT. It encodes CASSFRRGANTGELFF. The chain links TRBV28 to TRBJ2-2, with 8 bases that match TRBD2. The J segment lost 2 bases and the V segment lost 3 bases, leaving 5 bases of the junction unmatched. This CDR3 spans 16 amino acids. CDR1 is MDHEN and CDR2 is SYDVKM in the germline V gene. The full variable domain, completed using reference TRBV28 and TRBJ2-2, is DVKVTQSSRYLVKRTGEKVFLECVQDMDHENMFWYRQDPGLGLRLIYFSYDVKMKEKGDIPEGYSVSREKKERFSLILESASTNQTSMYLCASSFRRGANTGELFFGEGSRLTVL.

CDR3 region: CASSPRRLMNTEAFF. The CDR3 coding sequence is TGTGCCAGCAGCCCTCGACGGCTTATGAACACTGAAGCTTTCTTT. The chain has TRBV11-1 and TRBJ1-1; D call uncertain. V was clipped by 5 bases and J by 0 bases, with 13 bases between them. CDR1 is SGHAT and CDR2 is FQDESV in the germline V gene (reference sequence). The CDR3 is made up of 15 amino acids.

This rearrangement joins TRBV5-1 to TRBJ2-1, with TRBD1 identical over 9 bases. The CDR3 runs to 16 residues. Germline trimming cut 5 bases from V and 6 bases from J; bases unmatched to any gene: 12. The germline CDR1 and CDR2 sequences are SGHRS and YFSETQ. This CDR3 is CASRPPGGTGFNEQFF. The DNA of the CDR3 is TGCGCCAGCAGACCACCTGGCGGGACAGGGTTCAATGAGCAGTTCTTC.

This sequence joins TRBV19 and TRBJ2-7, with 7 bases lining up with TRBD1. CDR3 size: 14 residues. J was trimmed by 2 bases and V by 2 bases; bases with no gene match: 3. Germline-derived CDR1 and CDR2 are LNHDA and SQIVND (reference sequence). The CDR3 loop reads CASSIRTGTYEQYF. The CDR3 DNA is TGTGCCAGTAGTATACGGACAGGAACCTACGAGCAGTACTTC.

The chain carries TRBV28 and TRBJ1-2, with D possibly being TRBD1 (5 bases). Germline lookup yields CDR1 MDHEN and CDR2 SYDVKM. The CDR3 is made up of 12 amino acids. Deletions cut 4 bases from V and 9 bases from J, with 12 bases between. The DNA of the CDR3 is TGTGCCAGCAGTTGGGGCTTTGGGCGCTACACCTTC. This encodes CASSWGFGRYTF.

The CDR3 is CSARDGQPQHF. Written as DNA, the CDR3 is TGCAGTGCTAGAGATGGTCAGCCCCAGCATTTT. This sequence joins TRBV20-1 and TRBJ1-5; D not certain. Trimming pared 0 bases from V and 6 bases from J, leaving 3 bases between. Germline V gives CDR1 DFQATT, CDR2 SNEGSKA (reference sequence). The length of the CDR3 is 11 residues.

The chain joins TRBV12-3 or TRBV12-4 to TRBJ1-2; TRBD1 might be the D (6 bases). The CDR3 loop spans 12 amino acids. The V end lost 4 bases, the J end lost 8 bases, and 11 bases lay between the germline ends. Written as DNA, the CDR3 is TGTGCCAGCAGTTCGGGGGGCGGAGGCTACACCTTC. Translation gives CASSSGGGGYTF.

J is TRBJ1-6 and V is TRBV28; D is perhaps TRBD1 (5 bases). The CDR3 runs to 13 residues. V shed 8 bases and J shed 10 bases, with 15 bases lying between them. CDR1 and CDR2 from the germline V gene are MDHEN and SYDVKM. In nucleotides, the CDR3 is TGTGCCAGCGGGTGGCAGGGCGGGTCACCCCTCCACTTT. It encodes CASGWQGGSPLHF.

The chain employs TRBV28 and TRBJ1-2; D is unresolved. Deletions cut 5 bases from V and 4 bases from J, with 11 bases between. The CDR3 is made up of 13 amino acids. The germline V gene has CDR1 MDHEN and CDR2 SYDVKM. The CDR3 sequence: CASSLGHTYGYTF. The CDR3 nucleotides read TGTGCCAGCAGTCTCGGCCACACCTATGGCTACACCTTC.

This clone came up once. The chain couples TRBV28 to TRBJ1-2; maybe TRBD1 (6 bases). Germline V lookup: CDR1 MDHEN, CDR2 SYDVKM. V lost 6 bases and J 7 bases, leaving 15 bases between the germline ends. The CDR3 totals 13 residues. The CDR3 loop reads CASSPRQVRGYTF. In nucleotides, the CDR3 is TGTGCCAGCAGCCCCCGACAGGTTCGTGGCTACACCTTC.

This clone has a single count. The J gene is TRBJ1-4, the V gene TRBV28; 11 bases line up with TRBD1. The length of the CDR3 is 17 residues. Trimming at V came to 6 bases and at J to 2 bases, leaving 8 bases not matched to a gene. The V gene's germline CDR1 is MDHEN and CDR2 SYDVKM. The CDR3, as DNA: TGTGCCAGCAGACTACCGGGACAGGGGGTTACTAATGAAAAACTGTTTTTT. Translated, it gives CASRLPGQGVTNEKLFF.

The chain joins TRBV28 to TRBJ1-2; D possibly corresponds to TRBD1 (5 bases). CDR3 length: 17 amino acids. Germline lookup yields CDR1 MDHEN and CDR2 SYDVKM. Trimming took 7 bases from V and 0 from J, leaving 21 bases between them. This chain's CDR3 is CASTTSVGQHTNYGYTF. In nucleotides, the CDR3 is TGTGCCAGCACCACCTCTGTCGGACAACACACTAACTATGGCTACACCTTC.

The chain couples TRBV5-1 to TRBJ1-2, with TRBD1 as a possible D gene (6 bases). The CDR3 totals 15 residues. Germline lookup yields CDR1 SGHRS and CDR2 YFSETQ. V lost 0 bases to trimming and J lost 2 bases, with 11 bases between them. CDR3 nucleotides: TGCGCCAGCAGCTTGGCAGGGGCTGGAAACTATGGCTACACCTTC. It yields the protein CASSLAGAGNYGYTF.

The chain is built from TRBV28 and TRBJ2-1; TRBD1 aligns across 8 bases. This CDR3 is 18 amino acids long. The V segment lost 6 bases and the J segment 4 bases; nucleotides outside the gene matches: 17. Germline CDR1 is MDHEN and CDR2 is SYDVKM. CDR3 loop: CASSSFGGGQGAYNEQFF. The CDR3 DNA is TGTGCCAGCAGCAGTTTTGGTGGAGGACAGGGCGCATACAATGAGCAGTTCTTC. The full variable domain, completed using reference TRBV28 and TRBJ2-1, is DVKVTQSSRYLVKRTGEKVFLECVQDMDHENMFWYRQDPGLGLRLIYFSYDVKMKEKGDIPEGYSVSREKKERFSLILESASTNQTSMYLCASSSFGGGQGAYNEQFFGPGTRLTVL.

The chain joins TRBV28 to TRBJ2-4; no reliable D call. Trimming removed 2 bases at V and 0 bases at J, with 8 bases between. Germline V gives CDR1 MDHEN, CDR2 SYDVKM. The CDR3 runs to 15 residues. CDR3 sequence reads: CASSLPLLAKNIQYF. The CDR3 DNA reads TGTGCCAGCAGTTTACCGTTACTAGCCAAAAACATTCAGTACTTC.

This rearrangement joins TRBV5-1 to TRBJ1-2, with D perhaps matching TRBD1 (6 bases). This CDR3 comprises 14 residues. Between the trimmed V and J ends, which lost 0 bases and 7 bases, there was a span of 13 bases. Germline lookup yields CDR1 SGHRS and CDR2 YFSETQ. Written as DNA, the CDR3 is TGCGCCAGCAGCTTGGCCTCACAGGGAATTGGCTACACCTTC. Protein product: CASSLASQGIGYTF. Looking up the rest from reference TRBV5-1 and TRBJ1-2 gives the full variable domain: KAGVTQTPRYLIKTRGQQVTLSCSPISGHRSVSWYQQTPGQGLQFLFEYFSETQRNKGNFPGRFSGRQFSNSRSEMNVSTLELGDSALYLCASSLASQGIGYTFGSGTRLTVV.

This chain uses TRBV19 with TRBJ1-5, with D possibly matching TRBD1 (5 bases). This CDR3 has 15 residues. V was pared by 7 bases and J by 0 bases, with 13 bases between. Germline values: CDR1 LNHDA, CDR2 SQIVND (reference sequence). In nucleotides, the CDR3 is TGTGCCAGTATTCTTTCCGGGACTAGCAATCAGCCCCAGCATTTT. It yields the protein CASILSGTSNQPQHF.

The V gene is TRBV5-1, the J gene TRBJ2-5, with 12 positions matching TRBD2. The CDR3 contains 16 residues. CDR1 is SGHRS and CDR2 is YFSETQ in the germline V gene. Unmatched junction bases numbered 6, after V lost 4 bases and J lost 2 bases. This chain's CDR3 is CASSPGGLAGQETQYF. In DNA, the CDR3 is TGCGCCAGCAGCCCGGGCGGACTAGCGGGGCAAGAGACCCAGTACTTC.

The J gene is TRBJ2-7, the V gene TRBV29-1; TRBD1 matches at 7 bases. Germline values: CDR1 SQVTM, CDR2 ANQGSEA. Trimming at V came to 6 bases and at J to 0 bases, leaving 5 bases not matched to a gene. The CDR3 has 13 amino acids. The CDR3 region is CSVGQRSSYEQYF. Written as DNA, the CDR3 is TGCAGCGTGGGACAGAGGAGCTCCTACGAGCAGTACTTC.

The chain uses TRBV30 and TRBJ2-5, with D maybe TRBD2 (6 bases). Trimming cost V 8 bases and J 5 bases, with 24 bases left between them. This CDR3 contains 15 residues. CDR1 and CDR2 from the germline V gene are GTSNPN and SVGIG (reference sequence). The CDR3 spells CARGTPGVPRETQYF. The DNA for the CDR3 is TGTGCCCGGGGAACCCCGGGGGTTCCGCGTGAGACCCAGTACTTC.

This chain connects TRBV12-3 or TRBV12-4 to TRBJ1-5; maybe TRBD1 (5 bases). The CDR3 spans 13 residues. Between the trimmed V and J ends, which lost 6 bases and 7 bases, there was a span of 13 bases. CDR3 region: CASSAGTSQPQHF. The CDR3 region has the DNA TGTGCCAGCAGCGCAGGGACTAGCCAGCCCCAGCATTTT.

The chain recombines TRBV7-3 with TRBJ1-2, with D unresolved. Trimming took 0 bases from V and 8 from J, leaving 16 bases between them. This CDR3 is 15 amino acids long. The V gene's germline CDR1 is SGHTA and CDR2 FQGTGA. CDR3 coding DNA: TGTGCCAGCAGCTTAACGTCGCAGGTCCTGAACGGCTACACCTTC. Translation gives CASSLTSQVLNGYTF.

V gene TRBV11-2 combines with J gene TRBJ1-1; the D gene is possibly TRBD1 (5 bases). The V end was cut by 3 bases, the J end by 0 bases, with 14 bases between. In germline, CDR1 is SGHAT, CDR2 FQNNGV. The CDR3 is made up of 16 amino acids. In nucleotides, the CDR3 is TGTGCCAGCAGCTTTGGGGCCGGAATCATGAACACTGAAGCTTTCTTT. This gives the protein CASSFGAGIMNTEAFF.

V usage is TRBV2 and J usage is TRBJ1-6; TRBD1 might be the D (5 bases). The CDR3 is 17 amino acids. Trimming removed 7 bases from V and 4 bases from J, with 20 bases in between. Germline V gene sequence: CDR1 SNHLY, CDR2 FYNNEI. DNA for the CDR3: TGTGCCAGCATCGGGGCGTCCCTGAGGGCTTATAATTCACCCCTCCACTTT. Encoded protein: CASIGASLRAYNSPLHF.

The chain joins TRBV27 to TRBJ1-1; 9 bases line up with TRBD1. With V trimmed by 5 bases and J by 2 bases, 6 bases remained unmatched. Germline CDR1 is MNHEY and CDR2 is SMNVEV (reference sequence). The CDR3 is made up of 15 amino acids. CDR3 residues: CASSPGTGPNTEAFF. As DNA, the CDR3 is TGTGCCAGCAGTCCCGGGACAGGGCCCAACACTGAAGCTTTCTTT.

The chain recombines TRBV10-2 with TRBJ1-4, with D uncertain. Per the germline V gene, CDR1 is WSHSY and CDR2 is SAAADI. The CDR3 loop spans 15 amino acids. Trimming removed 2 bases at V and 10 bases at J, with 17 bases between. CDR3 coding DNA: TGCGCCAGCAGTGAGGCCGTGCGTGCAGGCGGAAAACTGTTTTTT. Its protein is CASSEAVRAGGKLFF.

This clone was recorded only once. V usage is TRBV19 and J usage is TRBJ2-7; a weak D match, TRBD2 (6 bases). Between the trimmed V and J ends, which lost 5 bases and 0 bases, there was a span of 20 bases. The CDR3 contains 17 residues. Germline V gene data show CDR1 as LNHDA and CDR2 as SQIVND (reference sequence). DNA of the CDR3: TGTGCCAGTAGTCTACTATTATCGGCTAGCGACTCCTACGAGCAGTACTTC. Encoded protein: CASSLLLSASDSYEQYF. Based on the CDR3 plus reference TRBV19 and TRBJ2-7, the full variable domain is DGGITQSPKYLFRKEGQNVTLSCEQNLNHDAMYWYRQDPGQGLRLIYYSQIVNDFQKGDIAEGYSVSREKKESFPLTVTSAQKNPTAFYLCASSLLLSASDSYEQYFGPGTRLTVT.

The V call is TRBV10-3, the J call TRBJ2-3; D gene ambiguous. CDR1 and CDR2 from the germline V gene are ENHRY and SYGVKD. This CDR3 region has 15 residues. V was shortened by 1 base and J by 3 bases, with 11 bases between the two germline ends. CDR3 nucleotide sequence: TGTGCCATCAGTGAGTACCACGGTCGGACAGATACGCAGTATTTT. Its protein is CAISEYHGRTDTQYF.